This TCR beta chain was obtained from a study of cytomegalovirus exposure and HLA in healthy donors (dated by TCRdb to 2015 to 2018). In the study overall: In an earlier analysis of around 540 of the donors, about 270 Gb of sequence data and 95 million to 130 million unique TCR beta sequences from about 179 million T cells were reported. An early release covering about 600 HLA-typed donors comprised approximately 290 gigabases of sequencing data and 85 million or so unique TCR sequences. Of the 398 genotyped donors, 81% fell in the genetic ancestry cluster associated with self-reported Caucasian donors. The study aimed to test whether signatures of past pathogen exposure could be identified by cataloging public T cell receptors. The T cell repertoires of 666 subjects were profiled by immunosequencing and related to cytomegalovirus serostatus. Besides the first cohort of approximately 670 subjects, a separate validation cohort made up of 120 different subjects was used. The study combined high-throughput TCR immunosequencing, statistical association of individual TCRs with disease status, and machine learning to predict cytomegalovirus infection status. To study patterns of TCR occurrence, a later analysis re-analyzed previously published TCR beta repertoires from around 670 donors and added high-resolution HLA genotyping. Rather than using new phenotypic data, the later analysis identified candidate immune exposures from TCR beta sequences and from how often those sequences occurred across donors. An earlier analysis of several hundred of the donors used high-throughput TCR beta sequencing to judge whether each TCR beta V gene segment behaved as functional or pseudogenic. Donor age, sex, ethnicity and CMV serostatus were compiled together with the repertoire data. In a later genetic analysis, genome-wide SNP genotypes for about three fifths of the 666 donors were used, and that subset was treated as a discovery cohort. Every repertoire in the discovery cohort had been generated on one and the same sequencing platform. HLA typing included class I and class II loci at four-digit resolution. Typing coverage differed by locus: A, B, C, DRB1 and DQB1 were typed in roughly 629-630 donors, DQA1 in 500 to 550, DPA1 in 600 to 610, and DPB1 in around 440. Because of strong linkage in the cohort, a few DR-DQ haplotypes were treated as single units for association and clustering. Among about 400 genotyped donors of the cohort, an average of roughly 230,000 unique TCR beta nucleotide sequences was sequenced per donor, of which approximately 18% were non-productive. Study-wide findings and limitations: Presence/absence analyses assumed roughly uniform sequencing depth across donors, an assumption that may not hold. An earlier analysis of approximately 600 of the donors showed that most TCR beta V segments appeared in productive rearrangements either about 87% or about 30% of the time, which broadly matched IMGT annotations. In a later analysis, TCR association rates were found to vary across HLA loci, with the most associated TCRs seen for DRB1 alleles and the fewest for HLA-C alleles. Correlated functional status among segregating V segments might be attributable to linkage disequilibrium, but an unknown experimental factor could not be ruled out. In vitro tests confirmed that three of the cytomegalovirus-associated TCR beta chains recognize cytomegalovirus antigens. The earlier analysis of around 600 of the donors excluded roughly 17 rarely observed V segments, including chromosome 9 orphons, because counts were too low. For the cohort, immune exposure information was limited to CMV serostatus. According to a later analysis, most CMV-associated TCR beta chains appeared to be HLA-restricted, and the HLA associations seemed to be driven largely by CMV exposure. In a later genetic analysis, a missense DCLRE1C variant was associated with V-gene and J-gene trimming of TCR beta chains, and the association was replicated in an independent cohort. A later analysis reported that several top co-occurrence clusters appeared linked to parvovirus B19, influenza, CMV and Epstein-Barr virus. The cohort was sequenced for TCR beta chains only, and without alpha or paired-chain data the features that could be detected were limited. Assigning TCR associations to individual alleles was difficult when HLA alleles, especially DR and DQ, strongly co-occurred. The authors suggested that the approach could potentially be generalized to other disease states and immunological phenotypes. A later analysis found that HLA-associated TCR beta chains were more clonally expanded and had lower generation probabilities than equally common non-associated chains. A cluster of highly shared sequence variants was judged likely to be a technical artifact of the sequencing pipeline. A further reported finding was that TCR beta sequences accurately predicted the HLA-A and HLA-B alleles for most subjects in the first cohort. At a false discovery rate of 0.05, a later analysis linked 16,000 or so TCR beta sequences to specific HLA alleles. Some IMGT-functional V segments, including TRBV6-2 and TRBV6-3, could not be distinguished by the 87-base-pair reads and were therefore excluded. A later genetic analysis reported fewer N-insertions in productive TCRs among donors in an Asian-associated ancestry cluster than the roughly 640-donor mean. Most TCR sequences were observed very rarely across donors, whereas some public TCRs were present in many individuals. Because HLA typing was unavailable for some donors at each locus, only the typed subset was used in association tests. Cytomegalovirus status was reported to be diagnosed by the classifier with high specificity and sensitivity in both the original and validation cohorts. In the study, 164 TCR beta chains were listed as associated with cytomegalovirus.

The CDR3 numbers 14 residues from cysteine through phenylalanine. Only the CDR3 DNA is retained, 42 bases long and in frame from the first base. Based on the germline V gene, the CDR1 and CDR2 sequences are SQVTM and ANQGSEA. V is cut back by 7 bases and J by 2 bases, with 8 bases in the junction unmatched. Receptor amplification or capture employed the immunoSEQ multiplex PCR assay. For the multiplex PCR, a mixture combining 60 forward primers for TCR Vbeta segments and 13 reverse primers for TCR Jbeta segments was used. Amplification of the CDR3 region of rearranged TCR beta genes was performed with a multiplex PCR assay on genomic DNA. The Illumina HiSeq System was used to sequence the amplified TCR beta libraries as 87-base-pair reads. Per the source publication's procedure: Across the roughly 640 repertoires, a later analysis counted 78 million or so unique TCR beta chains, roughly 11 million of which were shared by at least two donors. To remove PCR and sequencing errors, raw reads were error-corrected and collapsed into unique sequences using a nearest-neighbor algorithm that merged closely related sequences. CDR3 sequences were aligned to IMGT reference sequences to assign V, D and J gene segments. For a sequence to be retained, a match of at least six nucleotides to both a V gene segment and a J gene segment was required. Rearrangements were called productive when the CDR3 lacked stop codons and stayed in frame with V and J; all others were non-productive. Following IMGT convention, CDR3 was defined as the stretch from the second conserved V-encoded cysteine to the conserved J-encoded phenylalanine. In an earlier analysis of 500 to 650 of the donors, sequences lacking an unambiguous match to a single V gene segment were excluded. An earlier analysis of 550 to 650 of the donors classified V segments as functional when productive rearrangements were above 56.7% and as segregating when the standard deviation between donors was above 5%. A statistical classification framework was developed to diagnose cytomegalovirus status using the catalog of TCR beta chain sequences. V and J gene assignment, in a later analysis, came from comparing TCR nucleotide sequences with IMGT/GENE-DB human TR gene sequences. Using the TCRdist pipeline, a later analysis assigned CDR3 sequences along with most-parsimonious VDJ recombination scenarios. A later analysis defined each TCR beta chain by its CDR3 amino acid sequence plus V-gene family, and excluded reads lacking a unique V-gene family. In a later analysis, 450 to 600 highly shared, low-generation-probability nucleotide sequences were removed to address suspected cross-contamination and a sequencing artifact. A later analysis calculated a clonal expansion index for each public chain from normalized within-repertoire ranks of inferred template counts. Generation probabilities in a later analysis came from a VDJ recombination model fitted to out-of-frame rearrangements, and those results were checked against IGoR. Hypergeometric tests were used in a later analysis to score TCR-TCR, TCR-HLA and TCR-CMV co-occurrence, with a repertoire-size bias correction applied to the TCR pairs. To estimate false discovery rates, a later analysis permuted the HLA or CMV assignments 20 times. In a later analysis, co-occurring TCRs were grouped with DBSCAN, and TCRdist sequence similarity was added when clustering was performed within HLA-allele-positive subsets. Repertoires with fewer than 30,000 or more than 120,000 public chains were left out of co-occurrence clustering, as were five repertoires with anomalous nucleotide sharing. The immuneACCESS repertoire file appears here via TCRdb, limited to in-frame rearrangements. These files lack a portion of the clones; in checked studies, under half of the deficit traces to unresolved V genes, and the cause of the others is not known. That table gives V, J and clone size, and the DNA gave D and trimming. This sample has some 220,000 clones in its table, and about 85% of those were observed once. The leading ten clones occupy around 0.23% of the sample.

This clone has more than one count but fewer than ten. The antigen this receptor binds is unknown. No base qualities exist here, and no much larger clone lies one base off it. The cohort comprised around 700 healthy bone marrow donors. Cohort members were all nominally healthy when sampled, although unrecorded immune exposures were likely present. The donor was CMV seronegative and belonged to the group of 352 seronegative cohort members. Each donor provided a peripheral blood sample, and peripheral blood mononuclear cells were used for TCR beta sequencing. Genomic DNA was extracted from the blood cell samples with the Qiagen DNeasy Blood Extraction Kit.

This receptor was obtained from a girl aged 2-10 years in good health and CMV-seronegative. This chain is built from TRBV29-1 and TRBJ1-1; TRBD1 fits 9 bases in the junction. Sequenced sample: PBMCs. The CDR3 reads as follows: CSGWGTGLNTEAFF. The nucleotide sequence is TGCAGCGGTTGGGGGACAGGGCTAAACACTGAAGCTTTCTTT. Here the CDR3 is joined to the reference TRBV29-1 and TRBJ1-1 genes, and the full variable domain is: SAVISQKPSRDICQRGTSLTIQCQVDSQVTMMFWYRQQPGQSLTLIATANQGSEATYESGFVIDKFPISRPNLTFSTLTVSNMSPEDSSIYLCSGWGTGLNTEAFFGQGTRLTVV.